These 9 T cell receptor beta chains were sequenced from one sample in a study of siplizumab effects on memory and regulatory T cells (dated by TCRdb to 2018 to 2020). The library was produced with the immunoSEQ multiplex PCR assay. TCRdb stores this immuneACCESS table with in-frame sequences only. Part of the clones is absent; in the studies checked, under half of the shortfall reflects unresolved V genes, and no reason is known for the rest. This sample gives some 120,000 clones in total; 90% to 95% of them show up just once. Jointly, the top ten make up around 1.7% of the sample. Sequencing was done on a sample of non-Treg CD4+ T cells sorted from blood. In light of the paper, this sample's cell subset or site label describes: FACS-sorted unstimulated CD4+ non-regulatory T cells. The source is a human donor in good health.

The chain recombines TRBV5-6 with TRBJ1-2; D gene uncertain. V was pared by 4 bases and J by 8 bases, with 15 bases between. Germline lookup yields CDR1 SGHDT and CDR2 YYEEEE. This CDR3 contains 13 residues. The CDR3 sequence: CASSPWRAGGYTF. Written as DNA, the CDR3 is TGTGCCAGCAGCCCTTGGCGGGCGGGCGGCTACACCTTC. Supplemented by reference TRBV5-6 and TRBJ1-2, the full variable domain reads DAGVTQSPTHLIKTRGQQVTLRCSPKSGHDTVSWYQQALGQGPQFIFQYYEEEERQRGNFPDRFSGHQFPNYSSELNVNALLLGDSALYLCASSPWRAGGYTFGSGTRLTVV.

V usage is TRBV4-1 and J usage is TRBJ2-7; D not resolved. Germline assignment: CDR1 MGHRA and CDR2 YSYEKL. The length of the CDR3 is 16 residues. V lost 1 base and J lost 6, with 19 bases in between. Here the CDR3 DNA reads TGCGCCAGCAGCCAAGTCCGGGTCTTAGAGTGGTCCGAGCAGTACTTC. It yields the protein CASSQVRVLEWSEQYF.

V gene TRBV10-3 combines with J gene TRBJ2-1; 11 nucleotides match TRBD2. The V and J ends lost 4 bases and 2 bases, in that order; junction bases with no gene match: 4. CDR1 is ENHRY, CDR2 SYGVKD, per germline. CDR3 size: 16 residues. The CDR3 spells CAISGYSGGAYNEQFF. The CDR3 DNA follows: TGTGCCATCAGTGGTTATAGCGGGGGGGCCTACAATGAGCAGTTCTTC.

The chain is built from TRBV6-5 and TRBJ2-7; D gene uncertain. Germline V gene lookup returns CDR1 MNHEY and CDR2 SVGAGI. V dropped 0 bases and J dropped 2 bases, with 8 bases sitting between them. CDR3 length: 14 amino acids. The CDR3 sequence: CASSYSRDTYEQYF. CDR3 bases: TGTGCCAGCAGTTACTCTCGAGACACCTACGAGCAGTACTTC.

Points on this clone: Distinct nucleotide sequences in the sample also encode this CDR3. CDR3 sequence: CASSQAGTGNEKLFF. In nucleotides, the CDR3 is TGCGCCAGCAGCCAAGCCGGGACAGGGAACGAAAAACTGTTTTTT. This chain uses TRBV4-1 with TRBJ1-4; 9 bases fit TRBD1. Germline V gene sequence: CDR1 MGHRA, CDR2 YSYEKL. CDR3 length: 15 residues. J was trimmed by 8 bases and V by 1 base; bases with no gene match: 5.

The genes are TRBV11-2 and TRBJ1-5, with 8 bases lining up with TRBD1. CDR3 length: 15 amino acids. The V segment lost 4 bases and the J segment 3 bases; nucleotides outside the gene matches: 5. The germline gives CDR1 SGHAT, CDR2 FQNNGV. CDR3 DNA sequence: TGTGCCAGCAGCTGGTCACAGGGGGACAATCAGCCCCAGCATTTT. Protein product: CASSWSQGDNQPQHF.

The chain recombines TRBV27 with TRBJ2-1; 10 nucleotides agree with TRBD2. Looked up from germline, CDR1 is MNHEY and CDR2 is SMNVEV (reference sequence). V shed 5 bases, J shed 9 bases, and the junction held 13 bases outside the gene matches. This CDR3 is built from 16 residues. DNA for the CDR3: TGTGCCAGCAGTCCATCTTCTAGCGGGAGTTTTGTTGAGCAGTTCTTC. It yields the protein CASSPSSSGSFVEQFF.

The genes are TRBV6-5 and TRBJ2-7, with a possible D match to TRBD1 (5 bases). The germline V gene has CDR1 MNHEY and CDR2 SVGAGI. V was cut by 6 bases and J by 5 bases, with 20 bases left in between. This CDR3 is built from 15 residues. This chain's CDR3 is CASRNQLAGFNEQYF. The CDR3 nucleotides are TGTGCCAGCAGAAACCAATTGGCAGGGTTCAACGAGCAGTACTTC.

The chain links TRBV2 to TRBJ1-1; D is unresolved. The CDR3 has 13 amino acids. Trimming cost V 6 bases and J 4 bases, with 12 bases left between them. CDR1 SNHLY and CDR2 FYNNEI come from the germline V gene. The DNA for the CDR3 is TGTGCCAGCAGGGTGATAGGGAGCACTGAAGCTTTCTTT. Protein product: CASRVIGSTEAFF.